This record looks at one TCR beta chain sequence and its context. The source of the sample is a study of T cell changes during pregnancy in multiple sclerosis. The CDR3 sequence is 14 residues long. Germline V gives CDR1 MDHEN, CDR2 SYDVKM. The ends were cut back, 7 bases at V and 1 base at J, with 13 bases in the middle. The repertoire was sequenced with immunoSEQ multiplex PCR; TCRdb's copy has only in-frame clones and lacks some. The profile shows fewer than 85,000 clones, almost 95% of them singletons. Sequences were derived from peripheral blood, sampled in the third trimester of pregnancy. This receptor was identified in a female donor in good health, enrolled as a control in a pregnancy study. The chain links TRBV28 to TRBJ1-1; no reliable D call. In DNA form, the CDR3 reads TGTGCCAGCACTGAACCCGGGAAGAACACTGAAGCTTTCTTT. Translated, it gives CASTEPGKNTEAFF.